Described below is a single TCR beta chain sequence and its context. The sample comes from a study of blood T cell repertoires in COVID-19. Looking at the study overall: Collection of acute and convalescent COVID-19 samples took place in the United States, Italy and Spain. Nucleic acid was either cDNA or gDNA, and it came from T cells, B-cell-depleted T cells, or PBMCs.

In the authors' workflow: By means of reference gene primer amplification, nucleated cell counts were estimated. Using immunoSEQ multiplex PCR, the repertoire was profiled, and TCRdb retains in-frame clones only, with some absent. The V and J calls and clone size were taken over from that table, and D and trimming were inferred from the DNA. This table has around 130,000 clones, roughly 79% appearing once. V was trimmed by 3 bases and J by 5 bases, leaving 13 bases between them. Germline CDR1 LNHDA, CDR2 SQIVND (reference sequence). The CDR3 consists of 14 residues. This TCR derives from a human donor in a cohort sampled during active COVID-19. Sequenced: peripheral blood. The chain links TRBV19 to TRBJ2-5; D perhaps matches TRBD2 (6 bases). The CDR3 DNA reads TGTGCCAGTAGTATGGCCCGGGAGAGGGAGACCCAGTACTTC. Its protein is CASSMARERETQYF.